A selection of T cell receptor beta chains follows, all from one sample in a study of CD8+CD57+ T cells in acquired aplastic anemia. TCRdb called the reads again in MiXCR, with one record for every CDR3 protein. This sample has some 160,000 distinct CDR3 sequences, with approximately 44% found just once. Specimen: sorted CD4+, CD8+, or CD8+CD57+ T cells (not recorded which) from PBMCs. Receptor source: a human donor with aplastic anemia. The CDR3 runs from the conserved cysteine through the conserved F or W. A D gene is named only where the DNA matches it firmly. Clone size, where shown, is once, few, many, or a class for clones that have expanded.

>TRBJ2-3|.|TRBV7-8|15|many
CASSPGLALSDTQYF
TGTGCCAGCAGCCCCGGGCTAGCTTTATCAGATACGCAGTATTTT
>TRBJ1-1|.|TRBV20-1|14|many
CSARGEGAMVEAFF
TGCAGTGCTAGAGGGGAAGGGGCGATGGTTGAAGCTTTCTTT
>TRBJ2-1|TRBD1|TRBV27|14|many
CASRHRDSYNEQFF
TGTGCCAGCAGACACCGGGACAGCTACAATGAGCAGTTCTTC
>TRBJ1-6|.|TRBV11-3|15|.
CASSLVGTVNSPLHF
TGTGCCAGCAGCTTAGTCGGGACCGTGAATTCACCCCTCCACTTT
>TRBJ1-2|.|TRBV9|16|many
CASSLGAEGANYGYTF
TGTGCCAGCAGCCTGGGGGCGGAGGGAGCTAACTATGGCTACACCTTC
>TRBJ1-2|.|TRBV19|13|.
CASNIGGRGYHTF
TGTGCCAGTAATATAGGAGGGAGGGGTTACCACACCTTC
>TRBJ2-5|.|TRBV18|14|few
CASSPTARTETQYF
TGTGCCAGCTCACCAACGGCCAGGACGGAGACCCAGTACTTC
>TRBJ2-7|.|TRBV25-1|19|.
CASSLVGVGEGGGPYEQYF
TGTGCCAGCAGCTTGGTTGGGGTCGGGGAGGGGGGGGGGCCCTACGAGCAGTACTTC
>TRBJ2-1|TRBD2|TRBV15|13|once
CATSEGRGGEQFF
TGTGCCACCAGCGAGGGGAGGGGCGGTGAGCAGTTCTTC
>TRBJ1-2|TRBD1|TRBV9|16|many
CASSPRGTGEDYGYTF
TGTGCCAGCAGCCCCAGGGGGACAGGGGAGGACTATGGCTACACCTTC
>TRBJ2-7|TRBD2|TRBV4-1|16|.
CASSQDRLAGRTEQYF
TGCGCCAGCAGCCAAGATAGGCTAGCGGGGCGTACGGAGCAGTACTTC
>TRBJ1-2|.|TRBV2|14|few
CASTDRDSNYGYTF
TGTGCCAGCACTGATCGAGACTCCAACTATGGCTACACCTTC
>TRBJ2-5|TRBD2|TRBV5-1|16|.
CASSPRTSGGPVAQYF
TGCGCCAGCAGCCCACGGACTAGCGGGGGGCCAGTGGCCCAGTACTTC
>TRBJ2-3|.|TRBV19|15|.
CASSLGRRGSDTQYF
TGTGCCAGCAGCCTAGGCCGGAGGGGATCAGATACGCAGTATTTT
>TRBJ1-6|.|TRBV25-1|16|few
CASTQDSGLHNSPLHF
TGTGCCAGCACCCAGGATAGCGGACTCCATAATTCACCCCTCCACTTT
>TRBJ1-6|.|TRBV9|16|.
CASSLTTESYNSPLHF
TGTGCCAGCAGCCTCACCACCGAATCCTATAATTCACCCCTCCACTTT
>TRBJ2-7|.|TRBV15|15|.
CATSRATGNSYEQYF
TGTGCCACCAGCAGGGCTACAGGAAACTCCTACGAGCAGTACTTC
>TRBJ1-5|.|TRBV20-1|16|many
CSARPGERPSNQPQHF
TGCAGTGCTAGACCGGGAGAGAGGCCTAGCAATCAGCCCCAGCATTTT
>TRBJ2-3|TRBD2|TRBV2|15|few
CASGSRSGSADTQYF
TGTGCCAGCGGGAGTAGGAGCGGGAGTGCAGATACGCAGTATTTT
>TRBJ2-7|.|TRBV7-2|12|many
CASSLVSGEQYF
TGTGCCAGCAGCTTAGTATCGGGCGAGCAGTACTTC
>TRBJ1-2|TRBD1|TRBV11-2|15|once
CASSSEMGQGWGYTF
TGTGCCAGCAGCTCAGAAATGGGACAGGGCTGGGGCTACACCTTC
>TRBJ1-2|TRBD1|TRBV24-1|15|.
CATSEYRTGPGGYTF
TGTGCCACCAGTGAGTACAGGACAGGGCCTGGTGGCTACACCTTC
>TRBJ2-5|TRBD2|TRBV12-3/TRBV12-4|15|many
CASSLNSGGAETQYF
TGTGCCAGCAGTTTGAATAGCGGGGGGGCGGAGACCCAGTACTTC
>TRBJ2-2|.|TRBV20-1|16|few
CSARERLGGNTGELFF
TGCAGTGCTAGAGAAAGACTAGGGGGGAACACCGGGGAGCTGTTTTTT
>TRBJ2-5|TRBD2|TRBV4-2|19|few
CASSEVATSGGPYQETQYF
TGTGCCAGCAGCGAGGTGGCGACTAGCGGGGGCCCATACCAAGAGACCCAGTACTTC
>TRBJ1-5|.|TRBV2|13|.
CASRPDSNQPQHF
TGTGCCAGCAGACCGGACAGCAATCAGCCCCAGCATTTT
>TRBJ2-7|.|TRBV7-2|11|.
CASSLTREQYF
TGTGCCAGCAGCTTAACTCGCGAGCAGTACTTC
>TRBJ2-3|.|TRBV24-1|13|many
CATSETIGGTQYF
TGTGCCACCAGTGAGACGATTGGGGGTACGCAGTATTTT
>TRBJ2-5|.|TRBV12-3/TRBV12-4|14|.
CASTLGAVQETQYF
TGTGCCAGCACCCTCGGGGCGGTCCAAGAGACCCAGTACTTC
>TRBJ2-2|TRBD2|TRBV7-3|13|.
CASSPTSAGELFF
TGTGCCAGCAGCCCAACTAGCGCCGGGGAGCTGTTTTTT
>TRBJ1-1|TRBD1|TRBV14|14|many
CASSHTGANTEAFF
TGTGCCAGCAGCCATACAGGGGCGAACACTGAAGCTTTCTTT
>TRBJ2-3|.|TRBV11-2|16|many
CASSLDGGARTDTQYF
TGTGCCAGCAGCTTAGATGGCGGGGCCCGCACAGATACGCAGTATTTT
>TRBJ1-6|.|TRBV25-1|15|many
CASSELRALNSPLHF
TGTGCCAGCAGTGAATTAAGGGCGCTTAATTCACCCCTCCACTTT
>TRBJ1-2|.|TRBV4-3|13|many
CASSQGEGGIYTF
TGCGCCAGCAGCCAAGGGGAGGGCGGAATCTACACCTTC
>TRBJ2-3|.|TRBV28|16|.
CASSFGGRRGTDTQYF
TGTGCCAGCAGTTTCGGGGGGCGTCGAGGCACAGATACGCAGTATTTT
>TRBJ2-3|TRBD2|TRBV11-2|15|.
CASSRTGGARDTQYF
TGTGCCAGCAGCCGTACCGGGGGGGCCAGAGATACGCAGTATTTT
>TRBJ2-2|TRBD1|TRBV20-1|14|once
CSARFTGGTGELFF
TGCAGTGCTAGATTCACAGGGGGCACCGGGGAGCTGTTTTTT
>TRBJ2-7|.|TRBV7-6|12|few
CASSLVGDEQYF
TGTGCCAGCAGCTTAGTGGGTGACGAGCAGTACTTC
>TRBJ2-5|TRBD1|TRBV24-1|16|once
CATSASDRGSVETQYF
TGTGCCACCAGTGCTTCGGACAGGGGGTCCGTGGAGACCCAGTACTTC
>TRBJ1-6|.|TRBV6-1|11|.
CASRETGRPYF
TGTGCCAGCAGGGAAACAGGGAGGCCTTACTTT
>TRBJ1-3|TRBD1|TRBV29-1|15|.
CSVEALGQGGNTIYF
TGCAGCGTTGAAGCTCTCGGACAGGGGGGAAACACCATATATTTT
>TRBJ1-6|.|TRBV10-3|13|few
CAISQGRESPLHF
TGTGCCATCAGTCAGGGGAGAGAGTCACCCCTCCACTTT